This T cell receptor beta chain was obtained from a study of radiation and T cells in renal cell carcinoma. Time point meaning: blood 4 weeks post-SBRT, at nephrectomy. Treatment here: 15 Gy SBRT to primary tumor, nephrectomy 4 weeks later. Blood was sampled at baseline, 2 weeks and 4 weeks after SBRT. The protocol was immunoSEQ multiplex PCR, while the TCRdb copy is restricted to in-frame clones and leaves out a portion. The sample has under 200,000 clones; 88% are singletons. V shed 5 bases and J shed 0 bases, with 16 bases lying between them. The germline CDR1 and CDR2 sequences are SGHTA and FQGNSA. CDR3 length: 16 amino acids.

The starting material was blood, obtained from a patient whose treatment included radiotherapy and nephrectomy. This rearrangement joins TRBV7-2 to TRBJ1-1, with unresolved D. The clonotype originates from a woman aged 45-59 years with renal cell carcinoma. CDR3 residues: CASSPTGRSMNTEAFF. CDR3 DNA: TGTGCCAGCAGCCCCACCGGCCGGTCAATGAACACTGAAGCTTTCTTT.